This T cell receptor (beta chain) was sequenced for a study of Ad26.COV2.S vaccination and SARS-CoV-2 variants. Measured with immunoSEQ multiplex PCR; TCRdb has only the in-frame clones, and not every one. Among about 350,000 clones listed, roughly 84% were seen once. Treatment: roughly 19 received Ad26.COV2.S at low or high dose, single or two shots; roughly five received placebo; per-sample allocation not given. The investigators took samples on day 63 after the first vaccine or placebo injection. The CDR3 is 15 amino acids. Germline V lookup: CDR1 SGHTA, CDR2 FQGNSA. V shed 4 bases, J shed 11 bases, and the junction held 6 bases outside the gene matches.

The sequences come from peripheral blood, collected in a trial of Ad26.COV2.S vaccine versus placebo. This clonotype was obtained from a person aged 18 to 65 who received the Ad26.COV2.S COVID-19 vaccine or a placebo. V gene TRBV7-2 combines with J gene TRBJ2-1; 15 bases are a match to TRBD2. The CDR3 is CASSSGLAGGGKQFF. CDR3 sequence (DNA): TGTGCCAGCAGCTCGGGACTAGCGGGGGGCGGTAAGCAGTTCTTC.